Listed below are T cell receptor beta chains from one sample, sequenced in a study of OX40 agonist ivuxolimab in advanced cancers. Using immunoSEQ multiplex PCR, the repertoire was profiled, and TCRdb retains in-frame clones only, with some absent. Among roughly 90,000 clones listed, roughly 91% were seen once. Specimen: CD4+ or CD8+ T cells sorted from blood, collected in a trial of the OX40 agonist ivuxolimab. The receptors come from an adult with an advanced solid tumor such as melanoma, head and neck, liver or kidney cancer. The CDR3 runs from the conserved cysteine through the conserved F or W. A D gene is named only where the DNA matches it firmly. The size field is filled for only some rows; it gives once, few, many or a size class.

cdr3_nt: TGTGCCACCAGCAGAATAGCGGGACAAGGTCCGCAGTATTTT; cdr3_aa: CATSRIAGQGPQYF; v_call: TRBV15; clone_size: .; d_call: TRBD2; j_call: TRBJ2-3
cdr3_nt: TGTGCCAGCAGCTTGGAACTAGCGGGAGCAGAGACCCAGTACTTC; cdr3_aa: CASSLELAGAETQYF; v_call: TRBV5-4; clone_size: .; d_call: TRBD2; j_call: TRBJ2-5
cdr3_nt: TGTGCCAGTAGATCGGATTATCTAGAGGGTACGCAGTATTTT; cdr3_aa: CASRSDYLEGTQYF; v_call: TRBV19; clone_size: .; d_call: .; j_call: TRBJ2-3
cdr3_nt: TGTGCCACCAGCAGAGGGGGGAGGAATGAGGCGGGAGTAAGTCAAGAGACCCAGTACTTC; cdr3_aa: CATSRGGRNEAGVSQETQYF; v_call: TRBV15; clone_size: .; d_call: TRBD2; j_call: TRBJ2-5
cdr3_nt: TGCGCCAGCAGCCAAGAAATCGGGCTAGCCACAAATGAGCAGTTCTTC; cdr3_aa: CASSQEIGLATNEQFF; v_call: TRBV4-3; clone_size: .; d_call: .; j_call: TRBJ2-1
cdr3_nt: TGTGCCAGCAGCGACGACAGGGCCTTCCAAGAGACCCAGTACTTC; cdr3_aa: CASSDDRAFQETQYF; v_call: TRBV11-2; clone_size: .; d_call: TRBD1; j_call: TRBJ2-5
cdr3_nt: TGTGCCAGCACCCGCACAGATACGCAGTATTTT; cdr3_aa: CASTRTDTQYF; v_call: TRBV6-1; clone_size: once; d_call: .; j_call: TRBJ2-3
cdr3_nt: TGTGCCAGCAGTCCTGATAGGACAGGGGGAACTGAAGCTTTCTTT; cdr3_aa: CASSPDRTGGTEAFF; v_call: TRBV2; clone_size: .; d_call: TRBD1; j_call: TRBJ1-1
cdr3_nt: TGTGCCAGCAGCTTAGTACTAGCGTCGAGCACAGATACGCAGTATTTT; cdr3_aa: CASSLVLASSTDTQYF; v_call: TRBV11-2; clone_size: .; d_call: TRBD2; j_call: TRBJ2-3
cdr3_nt: TGTGCCACCAGCAGAGATCTGGGGGATACGCAGTATTTT; cdr3_aa: CATSRDLGDTQYF; v_call: TRBV15; clone_size: .; d_call: .; j_call: TRBJ2-3
cdr3_nt: TGTGCCAGCAGTTTTGAGTCTAGGAGAAATCCCCAGCATTTT; cdr3_aa: CASSFESRRNPQHF; v_call: TRBV28; clone_size: .; d_call: .; j_call: TRBJ1-5
cdr3_nt: TGTGCCAGCAGCTTCTCTGCGGGGGGGCTCTACGAGCAGTACTTC; cdr3_aa: CASSFSAGGLYEQYF; v_call: TRBV6-6; clone_size: once; d_call: TRBD2; j_call: TRBJ2-7
cdr3_nt: TGTGCCAGCAGCTTGATGACAGGGGGCTACGAGCAGTACTTC; cdr3_aa: CASSLMTGGYEQYF; v_call: TRBV7-9; clone_size: .; d_call: TRBD1; j_call: TRBJ2-7
cdr3_nt: TGTGCCATCAGTCTCGCCGGGAACACAGATACGCAGTATTTT; cdr3_aa: CAISLAGNTDTQYF; v_call: TRBV10-3; clone_size: .; d_call: .; j_call: TRBJ2-3
cdr3_nt: TGTGCCAGCAGCTTACGCGGGACAGCCTACGAGCAGTACTTC; cdr3_aa: CASSLRGTAYEQYF; v_call: TRBV11-1; clone_size: .; d_call: .; j_call: TRBJ2-7
cdr3_nt: TGTGCCAGTAGTATGGGAGGCCAGGATCAGCCCCAGCATTTT; cdr3_aa: CASSMGGQDQPQHF; v_call: TRBV19; clone_size: once; d_call: .; j_call: TRBJ1-5
cdr3_nt: TGTGCCAGCAGCCGCCCGGCCCTCTACGAGCAGTACTTC; cdr3_aa: CASSRPALYEQYF; v_call: TRBV28; clone_size: .; d_call: .; j_call: TRBJ2-7
cdr3_nt: TGTGCCAGCAGCCGACAGGGCTCTAGCGGACCGAGCTCCTACGAGCAGTACTTC; cdr3_aa: CASSRQGSSGPSSYEQYF; v_call: TRBV7-2; clone_size: .; d_call: .; j_call: TRBJ2-7
cdr3_nt: TGTGCCAGCAGTGGACAGGGCGCTACTGAAGCTTTCTTT; cdr3_aa: CASSGQGATEAFF; v_call: TRBV6-1; clone_size: .; d_call: TRBD1; j_call: TRBJ1-1
cdr3_nt: TGCGCCAGCAGCAAGGACCCACCCGGGACAGGGGCGCCTCCGAACACTGAAGCTTTCTTT; cdr3_aa: CASSKDPPGTGAPPNTEAFF; v_call: TRBV5-1; clone_size: .; d_call: TRBD1; j_call: TRBJ1-1
cdr3_nt: TGTGCCAGCAGTTATCTGTCAGATACGCAGTATTTT; cdr3_aa: CASSYLSDTQYF; v_call: TRBV6-6; clone_size: .; d_call: .; j_call: TRBJ2-3
cdr3_nt: TGCGCCAGCAGGCCGGGACAGGGGGCCTACGAGCAGTACTTC; cdr3_aa: CASRPGQGAYEQYF; v_call: TRBV10-1; clone_size: .; d_call: TRBD1; j_call: TRBJ2-7
cdr3_nt: TGCGCCAGCAGCCAAGATCACCGTAGTGGTGAGCAGTTCTTC; cdr3_aa: CASSQDHRSGEQFF; v_call: TRBV4-3; clone_size: .; d_call: .; j_call: TRBJ2-1
cdr3_nt: TGTGCCAGCTCACGTGGGACAGATACGCAGTATTTT; cdr3_aa: CASSRGTDTQYF; v_call: TRBV18; clone_size: .; d_call: .; j_call: TRBJ2-3
cdr3_nt: TGTGCCAGCAGTACAAGCCTCTATGGCTACACCTTC; cdr3_aa: CASSTSLYGYTF; v_call: TRBV28; clone_size: .; d_call: .; j_call: TRBJ1-2
cdr3_nt: TGTGCCAGCAGCTTAGATTCTGTGAACACTGAAGCTTTCTTT; cdr3_aa: CASSLDSVNTEAFF; v_call: TRBV7-9; clone_size: once; d_call: .; j_call: TRBJ1-1
cdr3_nt: TGTGCCAGCAGCTTCAGGACAGGGGACTACAATGAGCAGTTCTTC; cdr3_aa: CASSFRTGDYNEQFF; v_call: TRBV7-2; clone_size: .; d_call: TRBD1; j_call: TRBJ2-1
cdr3_nt: TGTGCCACCAGCAGGGCAGGGGGCGTGGAGACCCAGTACTTC; cdr3_aa: CATSRAGGVETQYF; v_call: TRBV15; clone_size: once; d_call: TRBD1; j_call: TRBJ2-5
cdr3_nt: TGTGCCAGCAAAAAGGACAGGGGGTCGGCTCAGCCCCAGCATTTT; cdr3_aa: CASKKDRGSAQPQHF; v_call: TRBV6-5; clone_size: once; d_call: TRBD1; j_call: TRBJ1-5
cdr3_nt: TGTGCCAGCAGCCGGCCTAATAATTCACCCCTCCACTTT; cdr3_aa: CASSRPNNSPLHF; v_call: TRBV7-9; clone_size: .; d_call: .; j_call: TRBJ1-6
cdr3_nt: TGTGCCAGCAGCTTGGGACGAATCAATGAGCAGTTCTTC; cdr3_aa: CASSLGRINEQFF; v_call: TRBV5-6; clone_size: .; d_call: .; j_call: TRBJ2-1
cdr3_nt: TGTGCCAGCAGTGCCGCCGGCGGAAACCAAGAGACCCAGTACTTC; cdr3_aa: CASSAAGGNQETQYF; v_call: TRBV28; clone_size: once; d_call: .; j_call: TRBJ2-5
cdr3_nt: TGTGCCTGGAGTGCAATCAAGAGGGACAGAAGCTTTAACTATGGCTACACCTTC; cdr3_aa: CAWSAIKRDRSFNYGYTF; v_call: TRBV30; clone_size: .; d_call: TRBD1; j_call: TRBJ1-2
cdr3_nt: TGCGCCAGCAGCCAAGATACGGGATGGGGCACAGATACGCAGTATTTT; cdr3_aa: CASSQDTGWGTDTQYF; v_call: TRBV4-3; clone_size: .; d_call: .; j_call: TRBJ2-3
cdr3_nt: TGTGCCAGCAGCTTGGACCACGAGCAGTACTTC; cdr3_aa: CASSLDHEQYF; v_call: TRBV5-6; clone_size: .; d_call: .; j_call: TRBJ2-7
cdr3_nt: TGTGCCAGCACTATAGCGGGTACAGATACGCAGTATTTT; cdr3_aa: CASTIAGTDTQYF; v_call: TRBV6-1; clone_size: .; d_call: TRBD2; j_call: TRBJ2-3
cdr3_nt: TGTGCCAGCAGTTATTCGGGCCTTAGGGAGAGGCAGTTCTTC; cdr3_aa: CASSYSGLRERQFF; v_call: TRBV6-5; clone_size: .; d_call: .; j_call: TRBJ2-1
cdr3_nt: TGTGCCAGCAGCATGACTAGCGGAATAACCGGGGAGCTGTTTTTT; cdr3_aa: CASSMTSGITGELFF; v_call: TRBV9; clone_size: .; d_call: TRBD2; j_call: TRBJ2-2
cdr3_nt: TGTGCCAGCAGTGAAGAGGGATCACTCACAGATACGCAGTATTTT; cdr3_aa: CASSEEGSLTDTQYF; v_call: TRBV2; clone_size: .; d_call: .; j_call: TRBJ2-3
cdr3_nt: TGTGCCAGCAGCGTAGGGACTCTCCAAGAGACCCAGTACTTC; cdr3_aa: CASSVGTLQETQYF; v_call: TRBV9; clone_size: few; d_call: .; j_call: TRBJ2-5
cdr3_nt: TGTGCCAGCAGGGACCACACAGATACGCAGTATTTT; cdr3_aa: CASRDHTDTQYF; v_call: TRBV25-1; clone_size: .; d_call: .; j_call: TRBJ2-3
cdr3_nt: TGTGCCAGCAGTGAAATGGCCTCGGGACTACGGTTCTTC; cdr3_aa: CASSEMASGLRFF; v_call: TRBV2; clone_size: .; d_call: TRBD2; j_call: TRBJ2-1
cdr3_nt: TGTGCCAGCAGCCTCGGAGGGCCAGGTTACGAGCAGTACTTC; cdr3_aa: CASSLGGPGYEQYF; v_call: TRBV14; clone_size: .; d_call: .; j_call: TRBJ2-7
cdr3_nt: TGTGCCAGCAGCCAGGCGCAGGGAAGGCTGACAGGCGAGCAGTACTTC; cdr3_aa: CASSQAQGRLTGEQYF; v_call: TRBV7-8; clone_size: .; d_call: .; j_call: TRBJ2-7
cdr3_nt: TGTGCCAGCGAGGCAACCTACGAGCAGTACTTC; cdr3_aa: CASEATYEQYF; v_call: TRBV7-9; clone_size: .; d_call: .; j_call: TRBJ2-7
cdr3_nt: TGCAGTGCTAGATTCGATCAGGCCCAGTACTTC; cdr3_aa: CSARFDQAQYF; v_call: TRBV20-1; clone_size: .; d_call: .; j_call: TRBJ2-5
cdr3_nt: TGTGCCAGTAGCCGTCTCCCCGGGACAGCGAACACCGGGGAGCTGTTTTTT; cdr3_aa: CASSRLPGTANTGELFF; v_call: TRBV19; clone_size: .; d_call: TRBD1; j_call: TRBJ2-2
cdr3_nt: TGTGCCAGCAGTTCCATAGCGGGGAGCTCCTACAATGAGCAGTTCTTC; cdr3_aa: CASSSIAGSSYNEQFF; v_call: TRBV28; clone_size: .; d_call: TRBD2; j_call: TRBJ2-1
cdr3_nt: TGTGCCAGCAGCCATCCTTCCGGGACTCTTTTTAATGAGCAGTTCTTC; cdr3_aa: CASSHPSGTLFNEQFF; v_call: TRBV7-2; clone_size: .; d_call: .; j_call: TRBJ2-1
cdr3_nt: TGTGCCAGCAGCGTATCAGGGGGCGCACGGCAGCCCCAGCATTTT; cdr3_aa: CASSVSGGARQPQHF; v_call: TRBV9; clone_size: few; d_call: TRBD1; j_call: TRBJ1-5